This T cell receptor beta chain was identified during a study of blood T cell repertoires in COVID-19. Study context: The United States, Italy and Spain supplied acute and convalescent COVID-19 samples.

Trimming shortened V by 3 bases and J by 8 bases, and 10 bases separated the two germline ends. The CDR3 totals 13 residues. The germline gives CDR1 LNHDA, CDR2 SQIVND (reference sequence). On this clone: Other DNA sequences in the same sample also yield this CDR3.

Assignment of participants to cohorts was predicated upon participant-reported clinical history. Authors' analysis steps: The authors estimated nucleated cell counts from reference gene primer amplification. TCRdb's copy holds only in-frame clones and misses some; the assay was immunoSEQ multiplex PCR. V, J and clone size were drawn from that table, and D and trimming were deduced from the DNA. The sample has approximately 140,000 clones; 85% to 90% are singletons. The sequence was obtained from a woman in her 30s with acute COVID-19. The sequencing input was PBMCs or T cells enriched from blood (not recorded which). J is TRBJ1-4 and V is TRBV19; no clear D. CDR3 coding DNA: TGTGCCAGTAGTATTGCGGCGGGGGAAAAACTGTTTTTT. It codes for CASSIAAGEKLFF.